Presented here are 18 T cell receptor beta chains from one specimen sequenced in a study of cytomegalovirus exposure and HLA in healthy donors. 13 Jbeta primers and 60 Vbeta primers were used for the PCR. The repertoire was sequenced with immunoSEQ multiplex PCR; TCRdb's copy has only in-frame clones and lacks some. This table has about 110,000 clones, 77% appearing once. What was sequenced was PBMCs. These receptors were taken from a male donor in good health and CMV-seronegative.

The chain uses TRBV7-9 and TRBJ2-2, with 9 bases identical to TRBD1. V gave up 6 bases and J gave up 4 bases; unmatched junction bases: 9. The CDR3 loop spans 16 amino acids. CDR1 is SEHNR and CDR2 is FQNEAQ in the germline V gene (reference sequence). The CDR3 DNA reads as TGTGCCAGCAGTCACAGACAGGGGGTGGGCACCGGGGAGCTGTTTTTT. This gives the protein CASSHRQGVGTGELFF.

This sequence joins TRBV5-1 and TRBJ2-7; 11 positions agree with TRBD2. Germline V gene data show CDR1 as SGHRS and CDR2 as YFSETQ. The CDR3 length is 16 residues. V dropped 3 bases and J dropped 0; count of bases not matched to a gene: 5. CDR3 sequence (DNA): TGCGCCAGCAGCTCCCTACTAGCGGGGGCCTCCTACGAGCAGTACTTC. The encoded protein is CASSSLLAGASYEQYF.

The gene calls are TRBV14 and TRBJ1-1; the D gene is possibly TRBD1 (5 bases). V gave up 1 base and J gave up 1 base, with 10 bases separating them. The CDR3 sequence is 15 residues long. Germline values: CDR1 SGHDN, CDR2 FVKESK. In DNA form, the CDR3 reads TGTGCCAGCAGCCAAGGTTGGGGGGGGAACACTGAAGCTTTCTTT. This gives the protein CASSQGWGGNTEAFF.

In its sample, this clone was seen a few times. The gene calls are TRBV27 and TRBJ1-2; possible D gene TRBD1, 6 bases. V was cut by 5 bases and J by 8 bases, with 21 bases left in between. This CDR3 is built from 15 residues. Per germline, CDR1 MNHEY and CDR2 SMNVEV (reference sequence). The chain's CDR3 is CASSPTTGKVEGYTF. CDR3 in DNA: TGTGCCAGCAGTCCAACGACAGGAAAGGTCGAAGGCTACACCTTC.

The V and J genes are TRBV4-2 and TRBJ2-1; no definite D call. CDR3 length: 15 residues. Trimming left V 0 bases short and J 3 bases short, with 9 bases between. Germline V gene sequence: CDR1 LGHNA, CDR2 YNFKEQ. The CDR3 spells CASSQDLADYNEQFF. The CDR3 region has the DNA TGTGCCAGCAGCCAAGATCTGGCGGACTACAATGAGCAGTTCTTC.

This chain connects TRBV30 to TRBJ1-5; a possible D gene is TRBD1 (5 bases). V shed 3 bases and J shed 3 bases, with 9 bases lying between them. This CDR3 region has 13 residues. Germline-derived CDR1 and CDR2 are GTSNPN and SVGIG (reference sequence). The CDR3 DNA is TGTGCCTGGAGGGCGGGGGTCAATCAGCCCCAGCATTTT. Translated, it gives CAWRAGVNQPQHF.

The chain uses TRBV6-4 and TRBJ2-2; D perhaps matches TRBD1 (5 bases). This CDR3 contains 14 residues. Germline values: CDR1 MRHNA, CDR2 SNTAGT. Trimming cost V 8 bases and J 5 bases, with 15 bases left between them. The CDR3 sequence: CASSPQGGTGELFF. In nucleotides, the CDR3 is TGTGCCAGCTCCCCCCAGGGTGGAACCGGGGAGCTGTTTTTT.

V gene TRBV11-3 combines with J gene TRBJ2-2, with 14 positions matching TRBD2. The CDR3 is 16 residues long. With V trimmed by 5 bases and J by 5 bases, 4 bases remained unmatched. CDR1 is SGHNT and CDR2 is YENEEA in the germline V gene. The CDR3 DNA is TGTGCCAGCAGCACAGGACTAGCGGGAGGTACCGGGGAGCTGTTTTTT. This sequence encodes CASSTGLAGGTGELFF.

V is TRBV15 and J is TRBJ1-2; 9 nucleotides line up with TRBD1. Germline CDR1 and CDR2: LNHNV and YYDKDF (reference sequence). V shed 8 bases and J 4 bases; nucleotides not matched to a gene: 11. This CDR3 has 15 amino acids. CDR3 sequence (DNA): TGTGCCACCGGGGGGGGACAGGGCCCTGGCTATGGCTACACCTTC. Translated, it gives CATGGGQGPGYGYTF. Based on the CDR3 plus reference TRBV15 and TRBJ1-2, the full variable domain is DAMVIQNPRYQVTQFGKPVTLSCSQTLNHNVMYWYQQKSSQAPKLLFHYYDKDFNNEADTPDNFQSRRPNTSFCFLDIRSPGLGDTAMYLCATGGGQGPGYGYTFGSGTRLTVV.

J is TRBJ1-1 and V is TRBV6-4; 9 nucleotides line up with TRBD1. This CDR3 comprises 16 residues. Germline V CDR1 and CDR2: MRHNA, SNTAGT. The trim removed 4 bases at V and 5 bases at J, leaving 11 bases unmatched. The CDR3 loop is CASSGSPGQGTTEAFF. CDR3 bases: TGTGCCAGCAGTGGCTCCCCCGGACAGGGGACGACTGAAGCTTTCTTT.

Only a few counts were recorded for this clone. The J gene is TRBJ1-2, the V gene TRBV27; D is uncertain. Germline V lookup: CDR1 MNHEY, CDR2 SMNVEV (reference sequence). The CDR3 runs to 13 residues. Trimming pared 5 bases from V and 2 bases from J, leaving 9 bases between. The chain's CDR3 is CASSPKENYGYTF. The CDR3 nucleotides are TGTGCCAGCAGTCCCAAGGAGAACTATGGCTACACCTTC.

V gene TRBV5-1 combines with J gene TRBJ2-3, with a weak D call TRBD2 (6 bases). Trimming cost V 6 bases and J 3 bases, with 14 bases left between them. From germline, CDR1 is SGHRS and CDR2 YFSETQ. This CDR3 is built from 14 residues. The CDR3 DNA reads TGCGCCAGCAAGCTAGCGCCAGCAACAGATACGCAGTATTTT. Translating gives CASKLAPATDTQYF.

In DNA form, the CDR3 reads TGTGCCAGCAGCCAAGGACTAGGGACTACTCACGAGCAGTACTTC. This translates into CASSQGLGTTHEQYF. The chain carries TRBV14 and TRBJ2-5, with 7 bases that match TRBD2. The J call is in doubt because the DNA end fits TRBJ2-7 better. The CDR3 spans 15 residues. CDR1 and CDR2 (germline): SGHDN, FVKESK.

The chain couples TRBV15 to TRBJ2-5; 9 bases align to TRBD1. The CDR3 length is 16 residues. J gave up 2 bases and V 3 bases, and 7 bases lay outside the gene matches. Germline V gene sequence: CDR1 LNHNV, CDR2 YYDKDF (reference sequence). DNA for the CDR3: TGTGCCACCAGCAGGGCGACAGGGGGTTGGCAAGAGACCCAGTACTTC. Translated, it gives CATSRATGGWQETQYF.

The chain uses TRBV5-4 and TRBJ2-4; 12 bases map to TRBD2. Germline CDR1 and CDR2: SGHNT and YYREEE (reference sequence). The CDR3 is made up of 17 amino acids. V gave up 4 bases and J gave up 5 bases; unmatched junction bases: 10. CDR3 bases: TGTGCCAGCAGCAAAACTAGCGGGAGGTATTTTCAAAACATTCAGTACTTC. It is translated as CASSKTSGRYFQNIQYF.

This clone was recorded a few times. This chain's CDR3 is CASSWQGTNTGELFF. The CDR3 DNA reads as TGTGCCAGCAGCTGGCAGGGCACGAACACCGGGGAGCTGTTTTTT. This rearrangement joins TRBV7-8 to TRBJ2-2, with D possibly matching TRBD1 (5 bases). This CDR3 contains 15 residues. Deletions cut 4 bases from V and 0 bases from J, with 9 bases between. CDR1 is SGHVS and CDR2 is FQNEAQ in the germline V gene.

The V call is TRBV7-9, the J call TRBJ1-2, with D possibly matching TRBD1 (6 bases). V lost 4 bases, J lost 4 bases, and 13 bases lay in between. CDR3 length: 14 amino acids. Germline CDR1 reads SEHNR; CDR2 reads FQNEAQ (reference sequence). The CDR3 nucleotides read TGTGCCAGCAGCTACAGGGTCGTTGGCTATGGCTACACCTTC. This codes for CASSYRVVGYGYTF.

This clone was counted a few times. The V call is TRBV29-1, the J call TRBJ2-1, with 7 bases fitting TRBD1. This CDR3 is 15 amino acids long. CDR1 is SQVTM, CDR2 ANQGSEA, per germline. V was pared by 7 bases and J by 0 bases, with 9 bases of the junction left unmatched. CDR3 amino acids: CSAKTGPSSYNEQFF. The CDR3 nucleotides read TGCAGCGCTAAGACAGGGCCCAGCTCCTACAATGAGCAGTTCTTC.